This T cell receptor (beta chain) was retrieved from a study of T cells in Graves' hyperthyroidism and ophthalmopathy. Germline CDR1 and CDR2: MGHRA and YSYEKL. The CDR3 consists of 15 residues. The J segment lost 3 bases and the V segment lost 4 bases, leaving 8 bases of the junction unmatched. Subjects with ophthalmopathy showed a Clinical Activity Score no lower than 3, a NOSPECS grade no lower than 4, and a duration shorter than 3 months. With regard to this clonotype: Its antigen is not identified.

Regions amplified from RNA transcripts were the TCR beta CDR3 regions. TCR CDR3 underwent first-round RT-PCR with the HTBI primer set. TCRdb processed the multiplex PCR reads anew with MiXCR; each CDR3 protein has one entry. The data show 200,000 to 300,000 distinct CDR3 sequences, about 25% seen once. Study-level results: Blood also contained most expanded thyroid clonotypes above 0.001.

Sequencing was done on a sample of blood. The J gene is TRBJ1-1, the V gene TRBV4-1; 7 nucleotides agree with TRBD1. This clonotype was sampled from a woman aged 40 to 50 with Graves' ophthalmopathy. The CDR3 region is CASSLTPQGDTEAFF. The CDR3 nucleotides read TGCGCCAGCAGCCTTACCCCCCAGGGGGACACTGAAGCTTTCTTT.